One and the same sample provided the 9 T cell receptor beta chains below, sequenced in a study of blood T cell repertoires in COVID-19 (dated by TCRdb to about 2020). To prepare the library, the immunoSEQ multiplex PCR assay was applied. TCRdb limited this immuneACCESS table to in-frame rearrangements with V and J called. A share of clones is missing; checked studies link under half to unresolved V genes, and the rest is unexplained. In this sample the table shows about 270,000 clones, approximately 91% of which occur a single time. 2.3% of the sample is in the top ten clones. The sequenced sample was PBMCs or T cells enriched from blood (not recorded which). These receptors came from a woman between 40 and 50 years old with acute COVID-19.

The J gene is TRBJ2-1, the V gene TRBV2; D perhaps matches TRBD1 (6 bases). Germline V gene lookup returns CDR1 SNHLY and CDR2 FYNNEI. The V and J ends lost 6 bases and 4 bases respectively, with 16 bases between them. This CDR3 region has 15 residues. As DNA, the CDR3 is TGTGCCAGCAGGGCGACAGGTTGGGGTTACAATGAGCAGTTCTTC. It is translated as CASRATGWGYNEQFF.

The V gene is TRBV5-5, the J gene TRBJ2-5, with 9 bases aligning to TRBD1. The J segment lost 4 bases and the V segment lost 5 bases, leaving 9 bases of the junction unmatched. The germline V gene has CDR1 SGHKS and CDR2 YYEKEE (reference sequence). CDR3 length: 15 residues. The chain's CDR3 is CASRAGQGVRETQYF. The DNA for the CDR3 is TGTGCCAGCAGGGCGGGACAGGGAGTGCGAGAGACCCAGTACTTC.

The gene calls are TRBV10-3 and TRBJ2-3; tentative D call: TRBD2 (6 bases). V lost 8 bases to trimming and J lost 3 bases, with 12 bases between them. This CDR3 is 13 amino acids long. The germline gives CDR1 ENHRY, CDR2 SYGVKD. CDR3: CAIGGSGTDTQYF. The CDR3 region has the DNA TGTGCCATCGGGGGGAGCGGTACAGATACGCAGTATTTT.

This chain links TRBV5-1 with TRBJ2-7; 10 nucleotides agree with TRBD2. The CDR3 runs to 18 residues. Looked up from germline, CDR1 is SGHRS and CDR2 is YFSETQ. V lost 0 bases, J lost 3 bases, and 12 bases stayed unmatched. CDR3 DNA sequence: TGCGCCAGCAGCTTGGGGCTGGCTAGCGGGGGACTTAACTACGAGCAGTACTTC. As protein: CASSLGLASGGLNYEQYF.

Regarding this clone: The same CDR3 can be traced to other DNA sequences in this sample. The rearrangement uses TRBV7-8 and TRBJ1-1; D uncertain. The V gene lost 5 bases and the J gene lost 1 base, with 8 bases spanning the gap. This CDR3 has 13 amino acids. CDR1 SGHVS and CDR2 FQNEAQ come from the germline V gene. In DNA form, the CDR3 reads TGTGCCAGCAGCAGCCGGGGGAACACTGAAGCTTTCTTT. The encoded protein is CASSSRGNTEAFF.

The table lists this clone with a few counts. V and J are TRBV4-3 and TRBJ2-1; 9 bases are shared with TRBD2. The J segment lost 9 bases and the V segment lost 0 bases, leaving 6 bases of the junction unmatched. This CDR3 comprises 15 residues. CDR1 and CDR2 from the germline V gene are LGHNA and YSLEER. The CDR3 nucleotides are TGCGCCAGCAGCCAAGAATGGCTAGCGGGACGTGAGCAGTTCTTC. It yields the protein CASSQEWLAGREQFF.

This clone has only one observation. CDR3 residues: CAISELRDYGYTF. The CDR3, as DNA: TGTGCCATCAGTGAGTTGAGGGACTATGGCTACACCTTC. The chain couples TRBV10-3 to TRBJ1-2, with D unclear. Trimming removed 1 base at V and 3 bases at J, with 6 bases between. CDR3 size: 13 residues. Germline V CDR1 and CDR2: ENHRY, SYGVKD.

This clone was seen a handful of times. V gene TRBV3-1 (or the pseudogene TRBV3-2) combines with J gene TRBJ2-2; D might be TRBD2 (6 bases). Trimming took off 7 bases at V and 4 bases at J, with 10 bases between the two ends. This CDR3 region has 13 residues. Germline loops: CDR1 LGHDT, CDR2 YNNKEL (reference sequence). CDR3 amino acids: CASTLGGTGELFF. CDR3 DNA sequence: TGTGCCAGCACCCTGGGGGGCACCGGGGAGCTGTTTTTT.

CDR3 residues: CSVWTGGYEQYF. CDR3 nucleotides: TGCAGCGTGTGGACGGGAGGCTACGAGCAGTACTTC. The rearrangement links TRBV29-1 to TRBJ2-7, with 7 positions matching TRBD2. Germline V gives CDR1 SQVTM, CDR2 ANQGSEA. The CDR3 totals 12 residues. The trim removed 6 bases at V and 3 bases at J, leaving 5 bases unmatched.